The rows below give T cell receptor beta chains drawn from one sample of a study of PD-L1 blockade in urothelial cancer. Sequencing used immunoSEQ multiplex PCR; TCRdb keeps in-frame clones, though not all of them. The sample consists of some 50,000 clones, roughly 89% of them appearing once. The source was PBMCs, collected around atezolizumab (anti-PD-L1) treatment. These receptors all come from an older woman with urothelial cancer. Both conserved end residues are part of each CDR3. Each record gives: CDR3 DNA, CDR3 protein, J gene, CDR3 length, clone size, D gene, V gene. The D gene is left open where the match is weak. Some rows mark clone size as missing; the rest say once, few, many or name a class of expanded clone.

CDR3nt: TGTGCCAGCAGCTTGGAATGGGGCGCAGATACGCAGTATTTT; CDR3aa: CASSLEWGADTQYF; j_gene: TRBJ2-3; len: 14; abundance: -; d_gene: -; v_gene: TRBV5-5
CDR3nt: TGTGCCAGCAGCAATGGGACAGGGGGCTCTGGAAACACCATATATTTT; CDR3aa: CASSNGTGGSGNTIYF; j_gene: TRBJ1-3; len: 16; abundance: -; d_gene: TRBD1; v_gene: TRBV7-9
CDR3nt: TGTGCCAGCAGTGACCCTGGACAGGGTGGCTGGGAGACCCAGTACTTC; CDR3aa: CASSDPGQGGWETQYF; j_gene: TRBJ2-5; len: 16; abundance: -; d_gene: TRBD1; v_gene: TRBV6-1
CDR3nt: TGTGCCAGCAGCTGGGGACAGGGGCTTTACAATGAGCAGTTCTTC; CDR3aa: CASSWGQGLYNEQFF; j_gene: TRBJ2-1; len: 15; abundance: -; d_gene: TRBD1; v_gene: TRBV5-5
CDR3nt: TGTGCCAGCAGCGCAGACTCGAACACTGAAGCTTTCTTT; CDR3aa: CASSADSNTEAFF; j_gene: TRBJ1-1; len: 13; abundance: few; d_gene: -; v_gene: TRBV7-6
CDR3nt: TGTGCCAGTAGTCCTGCGGGGGGGCCGTATCAAGGAGAACTAGATACGCAGTATTTT; CDR3aa: CASSPAGGPYQGELDTQYF; j_gene: TRBJ2-3; len: 19; abundance: -; d_gene: TRBD2; v_gene: TRBV19
CDR3nt: TGCGCCAGCAGCCAAGCCAGGGATCATCAGCCCCAGCATTTT; CDR3aa: CASSQARDHQPQHF; j_gene: TRBJ1-5; len: 14; abundance: -; d_gene: -; v_gene: TRBV4-3
CDR3nt: TGTGCCAGTAGTATGCCACAATACGAGCAGTACTTC; CDR3aa: CASSMPQYEQYF; j_gene: TRBJ2-7; len: 12; abundance: -; d_gene: -; v_gene: TRBV19
CDR3nt: TGCGCCAGCAGCATCCGGGACAATGAGCAGTTCTTC; CDR3aa: CASSIRDNEQFF; j_gene: TRBJ2-1; len: 12; abundance: -; d_gene: -; v_gene: TRBV5-1
CDR3nt: TGTGCCAGCAGCCCAGGTGGCGGGAGAGACTACGAGCAGTACTTC; CDR3aa: CASSPGGGRDYEQYF; j_gene: TRBJ2-7; len: 15; abundance: -; d_gene: TRBD2; v_gene: TRBV7-2
CDR3nt: TGTGCCAGCAGTGCGGAGCGGGAGGCCAATGAGCAGTTCTTC; CDR3aa: CASSAEREANEQFF; j_gene: TRBJ2-1; len: 14; abundance: -; d_gene: TRBD2; v_gene: TRBV2
CDR3nt: TGTGCCAGCAGCTTGGATTTTAGGGGCTCCTACGAGCAGTACTTC; CDR3aa: CASSLDFRGSYEQYF; j_gene: TRBJ2-7; len: 15; abundance: -; d_gene: -; v_gene: TRBV5-4
CDR3nt: TGTGCCAGCAGCTCCACACTAACCCTCCCAACCGGGGAGCTGTTTTTT; CDR3aa: CASSSTLTLPTGELFF; j_gene: TRBJ2-2; len: 16; abundance: -; d_gene: -; v_gene: TRBV7-8
CDR3nt: TGTGCCATCAGTGGGACAGGAGGGACTGGAAACACCATATATTTT; CDR3aa: CAISGTGGTGNTIYF; j_gene: TRBJ1-3; len: 15; abundance: -; d_gene: TRBD1; v_gene: TRBV10-3
CDR3nt: TGTGCCAGCAGTACTGGGCCCGCCTACGAGCAGTACTTC; CDR3aa: CASSTGPAYEQYF; j_gene: TRBJ2-7; len: 13; abundance: few; d_gene: -; v_gene: TRBV6-5
CDR3nt: TGTGCCAGCAGCCAAGATATCAGAAACACAGATACGCAGTATTTT; CDR3aa: CASSQDIRNTDTQYF; j_gene: TRBJ2-3; len: 15; abundance: -; d_gene: -; v_gene: TRBV14
CDR3nt: TGTGCCAGCAGTTTCTCCGGGACTAGCGGGATCTACAATGAGCAGTTCTTC; CDR3aa: CASSFSGTSGIYNEQFF; j_gene: TRBJ2-1; len: 17; abundance: -; d_gene: TRBD2; v_gene: TRBV27
CDR3nt: TGTGCCAGCAGCCCTCTTAGCGGGAGATTGACAGATACGCAGTATTTT; CDR3aa: CASSPLSGRLTDTQYF; j_gene: TRBJ2-3; len: 16; abundance: few; d_gene: TRBD2; v_gene: TRBV7-9
CDR3nt: TGCGCCAGCAGCTTGGGGGGCGTCTGGGAGACCCAGTACTTC; CDR3aa: CASSLGGVWETQYF; j_gene: TRBJ2-5; len: 14; abundance: -; d_gene: -; v_gene: TRBV5-1
CDR3nt: TGCGCCAGCAAGGCGGACTCCTATAATTCACCCCTCCACTTT; CDR3aa: CASKADSYNSPLHF; j_gene: TRBJ1-6; len: 14; abundance: -; d_gene: -; v_gene: TRBV5-1
CDR3nt: TGCGCCAGCAGCCAAGATGTGGAGGGTCTTGGCTATGGCTACACCTTC; CDR3aa: CASSQDVEGLGYGYTF; j_gene: TRBJ1-2; len: 16; abundance: -; d_gene: -; v_gene: TRBV4-3
CDR3nt: TGTGCCAGCATCGAGGAGAGGGACAGGGGGTGGTACACTGAAGCTTTCTTT; CDR3aa: CASIEERDRGWYTEAFF; j_gene: TRBJ1-1; len: 17; abundance: -; d_gene: TRBD1; v_gene: TRBV28
CDR3nt: TGCGCCAGCAGCTTAGCGGGGGGGCGAGAGACCCAGTACTTC; CDR3aa: CASSLAGGRETQYF; j_gene: TRBJ2-5; len: 14; abundance: -; d_gene: TRBD2; v_gene: TRBV5-1
CDR3nt: TGTGCCAGCAGGGGGGCTCCCGGGACCGGGGAGCTGTTTTTT; CDR3aa: CASRGAPGTGELFF; j_gene: TRBJ2-2; len: 14; abundance: -; d_gene: -; v_gene: TRBV9
CDR3nt: TGTGCCAGCAGCCTTACCCGGACAGGGAAGAACGAGCAGTACTTC; CDR3aa: CASSLTRTGKNEQYF; j_gene: TRBJ2-7; len: 15; abundance: -; d_gene: TRBD1; v_gene: TRBV7-2